The 22 T cell receptor beta chains below were found in one sample sequenced in a study of identical twins. TCRdb reanalysed the 5' RACE reads using MiXCR and keeps one entry per CDR3 protein. The sample carries 260,000 or so distinct CDR3 sequences, approximately 7.9% recorded once. This sample was shared with a second study, whose subject was yellow fever vaccine responses in identical twins.

Sequenced: CD8+ T cells sorted from blood. These receptors were collected from a woman under 30 in good health.

This clonotype occurred many times. The chain recombines TRBV14 with TRBJ1-2; D is ambiguous. V lost 0 bases to trimming and J lost 7 bases, with 15 bases between them. From germline, CDR1 is SGHDN and CDR2 FVKESK. This CDR3 comprises 15 residues. CDR3 sequence: CASSQDSTARGGYTF. The CDR3 region has the DNA TGTGCCAGCAGCCAAGATTCCACAGCCCGTGGTGGCTACACCTTC.

CDR3 sequence: CAISETGGPQETQYF. CDR3 sequence (DNA): TGTGCCATCAGTGAGACGGGGGGGCCTCAAGAGACCCAGTACTTC. The chain carries TRBV10-3 and TRBJ2-5; 8 nucleotides match TRBD2. Trimming took 2 bases from V and 2 from J; bases not matched to a gene: 4. This CDR3 has 15 amino acids. Germline-derived CDR1 and CDR2 are ENHRY and SYGVKD.

The chain uses TRBV20-1 and TRBJ2-5, with D possibly called TRBD1 or TRBD2 (6 bases each). V was shortened by 3 bases and J by 4 bases, with 15 bases between the two germline ends. There are 14 residues in the CDR3. Germline V lookup: CDR1 DFQATT, CDR2 SNEGSKA (reference sequence). The CDR3 coding sequence is TGCAGTGCTAGGGAGGGGGGTACCGCAGAGACCCAGTACTTC. Amino acids: CSAREGGTAETQYF.

This clonotype has just a few counts. J is TRBJ2-2 and V is TRBV29-1; a possible D gene is TRBD1 (5 bases). The CDR3 spans 15 residues. Trimming left V 1 base short and J 4 bases short, with 13 bases between. Germline lookup yields CDR1 SQVTM and CDR2 ANQGSEA. CDR3 protein: CSVEVGRVATGELFF. DNA for the CDR3: TGCAGCGTTGAAGTAGGCAGGGTGGCCACCGGGGAGCTGTTTTTT.

This clonotype appeared many times. V gene TRBV27 combines with J gene TRBJ2-1; D might be TRBD2 (6 bases). Trimming cost V 2 bases and J 8 bases, with 10 bases left between them. The CDR3 is 13 residues long. The germline V gene has CDR1 MNHEY and CDR2 SMNVEV (reference sequence). The chain's CDR3 is CASSLPGRYEQFF. The DNA of the CDR3 is TGTGCCAGCAGTTTACCCGGGAGATATGAGCAGTTCTTC.

This clonotype was seen ten or more times. Here the CDR3 DNA reads TGCAGCGTTGCAACTAACTATGGCTACACCTTC. It encodes CSVATNYGYTF. The V call is TRBV29-1, the J call TRBJ1-2; D uncertain. The germline gives CDR1 SQVTM, CDR2 ANQGSEA. This CDR3 is built from 11 residues. Deletions cut 4 bases from V and 0 bases from J, with 3 bases between.

This clonotype was seen repeatedly, ten times or more. The chain couples TRBV10-3 to TRBJ2-5; unclear D gene. V was shortened by 6 bases and J by 0 bases, with 11 bases between the two germline ends. The CDR3 length is 14 residues. Germline V gene lookup returns CDR1 ENHRY and CDR2 SYGVKD. CDR3 nucleotide sequence: TGTGCCATCAGCGAGGCAGTGAACCAAGAGACCCAGTACTTC. Translating it yields CAISEAVNQETQYF.

V usage is TRBV23-1 and J usage is TRBJ1-5, with no clear D. TRBV23-1 is an ORF for which the function is uncertain. The CDR3 spans 9 residues. Trimming took 8 bases from V and 7 from J, leaving 3 bases between them. Written as DNA, the CDR3 is TGCGCCAGCCCCCAGCCCCAGCATTTT. Its translation is CASPQPQHF.

With respect to this clonotype: A much larger clone lies a single base off, so this may be a read error. The DNA for the CDR3 is TGCAGTGATTCCCAACTAGGAAATGAGCAGTTCTTC. It is translated as CSDSQLGNEQFF. The gene calls are TRBV20-1 and TRBJ2-1, with a weak D call TRBD2 (5 bases). Trimming shortened V by 7 bases and J by 7 bases, and 14 bases separated the two germline ends. The CDR3 runs to 12 residues. Germline V lookup: CDR1 DFQATT, CDR2 SNEGSKA (reference sequence).

There are a few counts of this clonotype. The rearrangement links TRBV5-1 to TRBJ2-6; TRBD1 aligns across 7 bases. V gave up 1 base and J gave up 0 bases; unmatched junction bases: 22. The CDR3 is 23 amino acids. Germline lookup yields CDR1 SGHRS and CDR2 YFSETQ. The DNA for the CDR3 is TGCGCCAGCAGCTTGCTTTGGGTCGATGACAGGGTGGGACCGAGCTCTGGGGCCAACGTCCTGACTTTC. As protein: CASSLLWVDDRVGPSSGANVLTF.

This clonotype was seen at least ten times. V gene TRBV12-3 or TRBV12-4 combines with J gene TRBJ2-1; TRBD2 matches 9 bases. The CDR3 has 14 amino acids. Trimming took 4 bases from V and 7 from J; bases not matched to a gene: 5. The CDR3 region has the DNA TGTGCCAGCAGTTGGACTAGCGTCGGGAATGAGCAGTTCTTC. Translated: CASSWTSVGNEQFF.

This clonotype was seen at least ten times. The rearrangement uses TRBV27 and TRBJ2-3; D perhaps matches TRBD2 (6 bases). From germline, CDR1 is MNHEY and CDR2 SMNVEV (reference sequence). The CDR3 extends over 14 amino acids. V gave up 3 bases and J gave up 2 bases, with 9 bases separating them. CDR3 bases: TGTGCCAGCAGTTTGGCGGGATTCACAGATACGCAGTATTTT. This codes for CASSLAGFTDTQYF.

This clonotype showed up many times. The chain combines TRBV3-1 with TRBJ2-2; TRBD2 agrees at 8 bases. The trim removed 4 bases at V and 4 bases at J, leaving 5 bases unmatched. This CDR3 region has 15 residues. Germline V CDR1 and CDR2: LGHDT, YNNKEL (reference sequence). The CDR3 DNA reads TGTGCCAGCAGCCCGGGACTAGACTTCACCGGGGAGCTGTTTTTT. It translates to CASSPGLDFTGELFF.

The table lists this clonotype with a few counts. V is TRBV20-1 and J is TRBJ2-1; D gene ambiguous. Trimming took off 6 bases at V and 7 bases at J, with 7 bases between the two ends. CDR3 length: 10 amino acids. In germline, CDR1 is DFQATT, CDR2 SNEGSKA (reference sequence). The CDR3 DNA follows: TGCAGTGCCATGGTTAATGAGCAGTTCTTC. The encoded protein is CSAMVNEQFF.

This chain uses TRBV5-5 with TRBJ1-6; maybe TRBD1 (6 bases). Germline assignment: CDR1 SGHKS and CDR2 YYEKEE (reference sequence). There are 14 residues in the CDR3. V lost 0 bases and J 7 bases, leaving 8 bases between the germline ends. This CDR3 reads CASSLGTENSPLHF. The CDR3, as DNA: TGTGCCAGCAGCTTGGGGACAGAAAATTCACCCCTCCACTTT.

The gene calls are TRBV27 and TRBJ1-1, with TRBD1 matching over 9 bases. The V segment lost 3 bases and the J segment 7 bases; nucleotides outside the gene matches: 3. The CDR3 totals 13 residues. Germline CDR1 and CDR2: MNHEY and SMNVEV (reference sequence). The CDR3 coding sequence is TGTGCCAGCAGTTTTGGACAGGGGAATGAAGCTTTCTTT. Amino acid sequence: CASSFGQGNEAFF.

The V gene is TRBV7-2, the J gene TRBJ1-1; TRBD1 might be the D (6 bases). This CDR3 contains 16 residues. Germline assignment: CDR1 SGHTA and CDR2 FQGNSA. Trimming took 3 bases from V and 1 from J, leaving 15 bases between them. The CDR3 coding sequence is TGTGCCAGCAGCTTCCCGAGGGGGGGGACGAACACTGAAGCTTTCTTT. It is translated as CASSFPRGGTNTEAFF.

This chain uses TRBV14 with TRBJ2-1, with D perhaps TRBD2 (5 bases). Germline-derived CDR1 and CDR2 are SGHDN and FVKESK. The CDR3 runs to 14 residues. With 3 bases removed from V and 8 bases from J, the gap between germline ends came to 14 bases. CDR3 in amino acids: CASSQESGWDEQFF. The CDR3 bases are TGTGCCAGCAGCCAGGAGAGCGGTTGGGATGAGCAGTTCTTC.

This clonotype was counted only a few times. V gene TRBV7-9 combines with J gene TRBJ1-2; 10 bases match TRBD1. Per the germline V gene, CDR1 is SEHNR and CDR2 is FQNEAQ (reference sequence). Trimming at V came to 6 bases and at J to 0 bases, leaving 7 bases not matched to a gene. CDR3 size: 16 residues. The CDR3: CASSQTGGPANYGYTF. Here the CDR3 DNA reads TGTGCCAGCAGTCAGACAGGGGGCCCAGCTAACTATGGCTACACCTTC.

This clonotype was seen a single time. The genes are TRBV6-1 and TRBJ2-7; 8 nucleotides agree with TRBD1. Germline V gives CDR1 MNHNS, CDR2 SASEGT. The CDR3 sequence is 14 residues long. V gave up 8 bases and J gave up 4 bases; unmatched junction bases: 10. The DNA for the CDR3 is TGTGCCAGCGGAAGGACAGGGCCCGCGTACGAGCAGTACTTC. Protein product: CASGRTGPAYEQYF.

This clonotype turned up a few times. The chain has TRBV3-1 and TRBJ2-5; perhaps TRBD1 as D (6 bases). V was pared by 4 bases and J by 5 bases, with 23 bases between. CDR1 and CDR2 (germline): LGHDT, YNNKEL (reference sequence). This CDR3 is built from 17 residues. The CDR3: CASSPSLWSKGVETQYF. As DNA, the CDR3 is TGTGCCAGCAGCCCAAGTCTCTGGTCTAAGGGGGTGGAGACCCAGTACTTC.

This clonotype was recorded at least ten times. This chain joins TRBV4-1 and TRBJ2-7; D could derive from TRBD1 or TRBD2 (5 bases each). This CDR3 spans 14 amino acids. V was cut by 1 base and J by 4 bases, with 11 bases left in between. The germline CDR1 and CDR2 sequences are MGHRA and YSYEKL. The CDR3 sequence is CASSQAWGSYEQYV. DNA for the CDR3: TGCGCCAGCAGCCAAGCTTGGGGGTCGTACGAGCAGTACGTC.